These 32 T cell receptor beta chains share one sample of origin, sequenced in a study of CD8 T cells in Susac syndrome. Random-hexamer reverse transcription was applied to roughly 0.5 to 1 ug RNA. TCRdb used MiXCR to reprocess the immunoSEQ multiplex PCR reads, holding one entry per CDR3 protein. This sample has about 190,000 distinct CDR3 sequences, with about 95% found just once. Sequencing input: CD8+ T cells from PBMCs. All receptors come from a human donor with Susac syndrome.

This sequence joins TRBV9 and TRBJ2-2; 10 positions match TRBD2. The CDR3 is 16 residues long. Per germline, CDR1 SGDLS and CDR2 YYNGEE. V gave up 0 bases and J gave up 1 base; unmatched junction bases: 0. The CDR3 nucleotides are TGTGCCAGCAGCGTAGTAGCGGGGGGGAACACCGGGGAGCTGTTTTTT. Translation gives CASSVVAGGNTGELFF.

This chain links TRBV7-2 with TRBJ2-5; 8 bases agree with TRBD2. This CDR3 region has 15 residues. V was clipped by 1 base and J by 3 bases; unmatched bases: 4. The germline V gene encodes CDR1 SGHTA and CDR2 FQGNSA. This chain's CDR3 is CASSLGGLGEETQYF. CDR3 sequence (DNA): TGTGCCAGCAGCTTAGGGGGACTAGGGGAAGAGACCCAGTACTTC.

This clonotype was seen once. The rearrangement uses TRBV7-9 and TRBJ2-7; TRBD2 aligns across 10 bases. CDR3 length equals 15 residues. Trimming cost V 4 bases and J 4 bases; bases outside gene matches: 7. Germline CDR1 and CDR2: SEHNR and FQNEAQ (reference sequence). The CDR3 DNA is TGTGCCAGCAGCTCGGCGGGACTAGCGAGGTACGAGCAGTACTTC. Amino acid sequence: CASSSAGLARYEQYF.

The chain couples TRBV29-1 to TRBJ2-4, with D possibly being TRBD2 (5 bases). V gave up 5 bases and J gave up 2 bases, with 10 bases separating them. Germline loops: CDR1 SQVTM, CDR2 ANQGSEA. This CDR3 is built from 13 residues. For the CDR3, the DNA is TGCAGCGTTAAAACTAGGACCAAAAACATTCAGTACTTC. This encodes CSVKTRTKNIQYF.

The chain links TRBV29-1 to TRBJ1-1; no clear D. The germline V gene encodes CDR1 SQVTM and CDR2 ANQGSEA. The CDR3 loop spans 16 amino acids. V shed 8 bases and J shed 2 bases, with 24 bases lying between them. The CDR3 here is CSTRGGTQRSNTEAFF. The CDR3 coding sequence is TGCAGCACCCGAGGAGGTACTCAAAGAAGTAACACTGAAGCTTTCTTT.

The table lists this clonotype with a count of one. The chain links TRBV28 to TRBJ2-1; TRBD1 matches 8 bases. Germline lookup yields CDR1 MDHEN and CDR2 SYDVKM. The CDR3 totals 16 residues. Unmatched junction bases numbered 10, after V lost 5 bases and J lost 4 bases. This CDR3 reads CASSLEPGGAYNEQFF. The CDR3, as DNA: TGTGCCAGCAGTCTTGAACCAGGGGGCGCTTACAATGAGCAGTTCTTC.

The rearrangement joins TRBV11-2 to TRBJ2-7; D remains unclear. Trimming cost V 1 base and J 2 bases, with 27 bases left between them. Germline values: CDR1 SGHAT, CDR2 FQNNGV. This CDR3 contains 20 residues. The CDR3 spells CASSLVLLVTRVQETYEQYF. In DNA form, the CDR3 reads TGTGCCAGCAGCTTAGTTCTATTGGTCACGAGAGTTCAGGAAACCTACGAGCAGTACTTC.

The chain recombines TRBV10-2 with TRBJ1-2, with D hard to call. The CDR3 sequence is 11 residues long. V lost 8 bases and J 5 bases, leaving 9 bases between the germline ends. From germline, CDR1 is WSHSY and CDR2 SAAADI. The CDR3 nucleotides are TGCGCCAGCGCAGGAGGGTATGGCTACACCTTC. This encodes CASAGGYGYTF.

V is TRBV9 and J is TRBJ2-7; TRBD1 matches 9 bases. Trimming at V came to 3 bases and at J to 4 bases, leaving 5 bases not matched to a gene. This CDR3 is built from 14 residues. Germline V gene lookup returns CDR1 SGDLS and CDR2 YYNGEE. For the CDR3, the DNA is TGTGCCAGCAGCGCCACAGGGGGCAGGTACGAGCAGTACTTC. Protein sequence: CASSATGGRYEQYF.

This clonotype was observed once. This sequence joins TRBV3-1 and TRBJ2-4; the match to TRBD2 covers 8 bases. V shed 1 base, J shed 2 bases, and the junction held 7 bases outside the gene matches. The V gene's germline CDR1 is LGHDT and CDR2 YNNKEL (reference sequence). There are 17 residues in the CDR3. This CDR3 reads CASSQGGAGVPKNIQYF. CDR3 DNA sequence: TGTGCCAGCAGCCAAGGGGGAGCGGGAGTCCCCAAAAACATTCAGTACTTC.

This clonotype appeared a single time. This sequence joins TRBV5-1 and TRBJ2-3; 13 bases map to TRBD2. Trimming at V came to 0 bases and at J to 3 bases, leaving 4 bases not matched to a gene. Germline values: CDR1 SGHRS, CDR2 YFSETQ. CDR3 size: 17 residues. The CDR3 DNA is TGCGCCAGCAGCTTGGAGGGGACTAGCGGGGAAACAGATACGCAGTATTTT. Translated, it gives CASSLEGTSGETDTQYF.

The V and J genes are TRBV7-9 and TRBJ2-7; 9 bases fit TRBD1. Losses at the gene ends were 5 bases for V and 4 bases for J; bases not matched to a gene: 9. The CDR3 length is 15 residues. CDR1 and CDR2 (germline): SEHNR, FQNEAQ (reference sequence). The chain's CDR3 is CASSLFLGQGYEQYF. CDR3 coding DNA: TGTGCCAGCAGCCTCTTTTTAGGACAGGGGTACGAGCAGTACTTC.

V is TRBV24-1 and J is TRBJ1-1; 8 nucleotides match TRBD1. The CDR3 is made up of 18 amino acids. The germline gives CDR1 KGHDR, CDR2 SFDVKD. V gave up 3 bases and J gave up 3 bases; unmatched junction bases: 14. The CDR3 here is CATSDGRGRQGPYTEAFF. CDR3 in DNA: TGTGCCACCAGTGATGGACGGGGGAGACAGGGGCCGTACACTGAAGCTTTCTTT.

The chain links TRBV7-9 to TRBJ2-7; D gene ambiguous. Germline V lookup: CDR1 SEHNR, CDR2 FQNEAQ (reference sequence). CDR3 length equals 13 residues. Deletions cut 5 bases from V and 4 bases from J, with 12 bases between. CDR3 bases: TGTGCCAGCAGCCCACGGACGGATTACGAGCAGTACTTC. Translation gives CASSPRTDYEQYF. The whole variable domain, filled in from reference TRBV7-9 and TRBJ2-7, reads DTGVSQNPRHKITKRGQNVTFRCDPISEHNRLYWYRQTLGQGPEFLTYFQNEAQLEKSRLLSDRFSAERPKGSFSTLEIQRTEQGDSAMYLCASSPRTDYEQYFGPGTRLTVT.

This chain connects TRBV6-5 to TRBJ2-3; TRBD1 might be the D (6 bases). CDR1 and CDR2 (germline): MNHEY, SVGAGI. This CDR3 is built from 15 residues. V shed 5 bases and J shed 4 bases, with 16 bases lying between them. The CDR3 DNA is TGTGCCAGCAGTAATACAGGGTCCCGGGCAGATACGCAGTATTTT. This translates into CASSNTGSRADTQYF.

The chain recombines TRBV18 with TRBJ2-3; maybe TRBD2 (5 bases). The CDR3 consists of 15 residues. Germline assignment: CDR1 KGHSH and CDR2 LQKENI. V lost 3 bases, J lost 1 base, and 11 bases lay in between. This CDR3 is CASSPFLEGTDTQYF. CDR3 nucleotide sequence: TGTGCCAGCTCACCTTTCCTGGAGGGCACAGATACGCAGTATTTT.

In this sample, this clonotype turned up once. The chain has TRBV12-3 or TRBV12-4 and TRBJ1-5, with unresolved D. The CDR3 has 13 amino acids. Trimming took off 5 bases at V and 1 base at J, with 6 bases between the two ends. The DNA of the CDR3 is TGTGCCAGCAGTCCCACCAGCAATCAGCCCCAGCATTTT. This encodes CASSPTSNQPQHF.

The chain uses TRBV11-2 and TRBJ2-3; 11 bases agree with TRBD2. Germline V gene sequence: CDR1 SGHAT, CDR2 FQNNGV. This CDR3 contains 15 residues. V was pared by 4 bases and J by 5 bases, with 5 bases of the junction left unmatched. This chain's CDR3 is CASSYSGGAGDTQYF. DNA for the CDR3: TGTGCCAGCAGCTATAGCGGGGGGGCTGGAGATACGCAGTATTTT.

This sequence joins TRBV28 and TRBJ2-1; 8 bases map to TRBD1. The CDR3 is 17 amino acids. V lost 7 bases to trimming and J lost 0 bases; unmatched junction nucleotides: 11. Germline values: CDR1 MDHEN, CDR2 SYDVKM. The CDR3 loop reads CASTLDRGGVSYNEQFF. The DNA of the CDR3 is TGTGCCAGCACCTTAGACAGGGGAGGAGTCTCCTACAATGAGCAGTTCTTC.

This clonotype was seen a single time. V usage is TRBV18 and J usage is TRBJ1-5; D ambiguous. The CDR3 is made up of 13 amino acids. From germline, CDR1 is KGHSH and CDR2 LQKENI. Trimming took off 2 bases at V and 7 bases at J, with 9 bases between the two ends. CDR3: CASSPGVRQPQHF. CDR3 DNA sequence: TGTGCCAGCTCACCAGGGGTCAGGCAGCCCCAGCATTTT. The full variable domain, rest sourced from reference TRBV18 and TRBJ1-5, is NAGVMQNPRHLVRRRGQEARLRCSPMKGHSHVYWYRQLPEEGLKFMVYLQKENIIDESGMPKERFSAEFPKEGPSILRIQQVVRGDSAAYFCASSPGVRQPQHFGDGTRLSIL.

The chain recombines TRBV27 with TRBJ1-5, with a tentative D call TRBD1 (6 bases). Germline lookup yields CDR1 MNHEY and CDR2 SMNVEV (reference sequence). Trimming cost V 0 bases and J 5 bases, with 8 bases left between them. CDR3 length: 14 amino acids. CDR3 sequence: CASSLSQGHQPQHF. CDR3 nucleotides: TGTGCCAGCAGTTTATCACAGGGTCATCAGCCCCAGCATTTT.

This clonotype was seen only once. This chain links TRBV25-1 with TRBJ2-7; D unclear. V lost 6 bases and J lost 3, with 6 bases in between. Germline CDR1 reads MGHDK; CDR2 reads SYGVNS. The CDR3 is 11 residues long. CDR3 amino acids: CASRLYYEQYF. CDR3 coding DNA: TGTGCCAGCAGACTTTACTACGAGCAGTACTTC.

The chain joins TRBV23-1 to TRBJ2-2, with TRBD2 identical over 7 bases. TRBV23-1 is known as an ORF, though its function is uncertain. This CDR3 has 17 amino acids. V gave up 3 bases and J gave up 3 bases; unmatched junction bases: 10. CDR3 sequence reads: CASSHSRTSKDTGELFF. The CDR3 bases are TGCGCCAGCAGTCATTCTCGGACTAGTAAAGACACCGGGGAGCTGTTTTTT.

The chain has TRBV30 and TRBJ2-5, with TRBD1 identical over 8 bases. CDR1 is GTSNPN, CDR2 SVGIG, per germline (reference sequence). The CDR3 runs to 14 residues. J was trimmed by 4 bases and V by 5 bases; bases with no gene match: 9. The CDR3 bases are TGTGCCTGGGAGTCCGGACAGGGCAGAGAGACCCAGTACTTC. Translated: CAWESGQGRETQYF.

There are a few counts of this clonotype. V gene TRBV7-9 combines with J gene TRBJ2-5, with D possibly being TRBD1 (6 bases). V was pared by 2 bases and J by 4 bases, with 8 bases between. The germline CDR1 and CDR2 sequences are SEHNR and FQNEAQ (reference sequence). The CDR3 is 13 amino acids. Here the CDR3 DNA reads TGTGCCAGCAGCTTACGAGGGGGAGAGACCCAGTACTTC. Its translation: CASSLRGGETQYF.

V usage is TRBV5-6 and J usage is TRBJ2-3; 11 nucleotides line up with TRBD2. This CDR3 comprises 15 residues. Germline CDR1 reads SGHDT; CDR2 reads YYEEEE. V trimming: 4 bases; J trimming: 4 bases; junction bases outside the gene matches: 5. The CDR3 region is CASSVAGGSADTQYF. CDR3 DNA: TGTGCCAGCAGCGTAGCGGGAGGGAGTGCAGATACGCAGTATTTT.

This clonotype has only one observation. The rearrangement links TRBV5-1 to TRBJ2-1, with D tentatively TRBD1 (5 bases). The V end was cut by 2 bases, the J end by 1 base, with 19 bases between. The CDR3 has 18 amino acids. The germline V gene has CDR1 SGHRS and CDR2 YFSETQ. This chain's CDR3 is CASSLTPWTRESYNEQFF. The CDR3 coding sequence is TGCGCCAGCAGCTTAACTCCTTGGACACGTGAGTCCTACAATGAGCAGTTCTTC. Full variable domain (outside the CDR3, taken from reference TRBV5-1 and TRBJ2-1): KAGVTQTPRYLIKTRGQQVTLSCSPISGHRSVSWYQQTPGQGLQFLFEYFSETQRNKGNFPGRFSGRQFSNSRSEMNVSTLELGDSALYLCASSLTPWTRESYNEQFFGPGTRLTVL.

The genes are TRBV25-1 and TRBJ1-2; D remains unclear. Trimming shortened V by 1 base and J by 2 bases, and 11 bases separated the two germline ends. The length of the CDR3 is 15 residues. CDR1 and CDR2 (germline): MGHDK, SYGVNS. The CDR3 region has the DNA TGTGCCAGCAGTGAATTGGGCGGGGAAAACTATGGCTACACCTTC. Translated, it gives CASSELGGENYGYTF.

The gene calls are TRBV18 and TRBJ1-2; D is unclear. V was cut by 0 bases and J by 5 bases, with 16 bases left in between. CDR1 is KGHSH, CDR2 LQKENI, per germline. The CDR3 length is 16 residues. The CDR3 is CASSPPWGTGSYGYTF. Written as DNA, the CDR3 is TGTGCCAGCTCACCACCGTGGGGTACGGGGTCGTATGGCTACACCTTC.

CDR3 nucleotide sequence: TGCGCCAGCAGCCAAGATCAGTTTTGGGATGAGCAGTTCTTC. Translated: CASSQDQFWDEQFF. This chain uses TRBV4-1 with TRBJ2-1; no reliable D call. Germline CDR1 MGHRA, CDR2 YSYEKL. The length of the CDR3 is 14 residues. Deletions cut 0 bases from V and 8 bases from J, with 11 bases between.

This sequence joins TRBV29-1 and TRBJ2-4; TRBD1 is a possible D gene (6 bases). Trimming removed 1 base from V and 7 bases from J, with 17 bases in between. CDR3 length: 15 residues. CDR1 and CDR2 from the germline V gene are SQVTM and ANQGSEA. In DNA, the CDR3 is TGCAGCGTTGAAGGGGGAGTGGGGGCTTGGAACATTCAGTACTTC. Translating gives CSVEGGVGAWNIQYF.

The chain uses TRBV27 and TRBJ1-2, with 10 bases matching TRBD1. The CDR3 has 17 residues. Losses at the gene ends were 3 bases for V and 0 bases for J; bases not matched to a gene: 7. Germline V gene lookup returns CDR1 MNHEY and CDR2 SMNVEV (reference sequence). In DNA, the CDR3 is TGTGCCAGCAGTTTGACCGGGACAGGGGTAGCTAACTATGGCTACACCTTC. Its translation: CASSLTGTGVANYGYTF.